Each of the 2 T cell receptor beta chains below was sequenced from the same sample in a study of T cell repertoires in cytomegalovirus infection. TCRdb fed the reads into MiXCR, producing one record per CDR3 protein. The data show approximately 990,000 distinct CDR3 sequences, roughly 30% seen once. These receptors lack a known antigen. Material: cultured CD8+ T cells from PBMCs, obtained from culture after CMV antigen stimulation. Receptors originate from a human donor in good health (CMV status not recorded). Some clones in this sample may be carry-over from other donors' samples.

This clonotype was counted between two and nine times. The chain is built from TRBV7-4 and TRBJ2-2, with a possible D match to TRBD1 (6 bases). V lost 5 bases and J lost 3, with 16 bases in between. The CDR3 contains 16 residues. Looked up from germline, CDR1 is SGHVT and CDR2 is SQSDAQ. The chain's CDR3 is CASSPQGHRDTGELFF. The CDR3 nucleotides are TGTGCCAGCAGCCCTCAGGGACACCGGGACACCGGGGAGCTGTTTTTT.

CDR3 sequence: CASSVSGGPDYEQYF. DNA for the CDR3: TGTGCCAGCAGCGTTAGCGGGGGGCCCGATTACGAGCAGTACTTC. This chain connects TRBV7-2 to TRBJ2-7; 10 bases agree with TRBD2. Per the germline V gene, CDR1 is SGHTA and CDR2 is FQGNSA. V lost 5 bases to trimming and J lost 4 bases; unmatched junction nucleotides: 8. This CDR3 is built from 15 residues.